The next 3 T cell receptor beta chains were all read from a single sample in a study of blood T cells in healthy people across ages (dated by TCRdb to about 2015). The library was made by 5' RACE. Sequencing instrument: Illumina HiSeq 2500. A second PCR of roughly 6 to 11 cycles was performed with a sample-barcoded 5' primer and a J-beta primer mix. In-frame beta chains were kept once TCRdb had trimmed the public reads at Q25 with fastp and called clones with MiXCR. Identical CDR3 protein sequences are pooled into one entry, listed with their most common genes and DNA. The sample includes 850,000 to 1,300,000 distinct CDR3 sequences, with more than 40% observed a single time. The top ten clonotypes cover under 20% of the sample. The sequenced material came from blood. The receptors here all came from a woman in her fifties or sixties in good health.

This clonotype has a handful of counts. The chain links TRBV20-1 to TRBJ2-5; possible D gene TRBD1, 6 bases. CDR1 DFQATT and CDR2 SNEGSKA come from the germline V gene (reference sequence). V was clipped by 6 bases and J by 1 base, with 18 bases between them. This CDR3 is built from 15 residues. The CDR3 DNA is TGCAGTGCCCCGACCTTAGACAGGCCCCAAGAGACCCAGTACTTC. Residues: CSAPTLDRPQETQYF.

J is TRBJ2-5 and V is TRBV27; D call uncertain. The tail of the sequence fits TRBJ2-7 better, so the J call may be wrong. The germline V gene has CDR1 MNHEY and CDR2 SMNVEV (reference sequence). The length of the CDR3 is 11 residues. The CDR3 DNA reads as TGTGCCAGCAAGTGGGGCTACGAGCAGTACTTC. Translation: CASKWGYEQYF.

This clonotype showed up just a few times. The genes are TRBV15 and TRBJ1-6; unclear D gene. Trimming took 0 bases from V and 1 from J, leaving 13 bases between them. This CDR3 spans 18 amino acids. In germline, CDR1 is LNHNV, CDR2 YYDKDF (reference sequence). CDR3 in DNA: TGTGCCACCAGCAGAGAGGAGGTCCGGGGATCCTATAATTCACCCCTCCACTTT. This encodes CATSREEVRGSYNSPLHF.